This paragraph covers one T cell receptor beta chain sequence. No antigen is known for it. Libraries were prepared by immunoSEQ multiplex PCR; TCRdb keeps only in-frame clonotypes and omits some of them. Among about 81,000 clones listed, 86% were seen once. This sample stems from a study of T cell responses to AZD1222 COVID-19 vaccine. CDR3 size: 15 residues. J lost 7 bases, V lost 5 bases, and 11 bases had no gene match. CDR1 and CDR2 from the germline V gene are SGHTA and FQGTGA. Analyses pooled second doses at about 4 or about 12 weeks. Study conclusions and caveats: Donor demographics were predominantly white British with a female majority; clonal diversity may be underestimated. At baseline, seropositivity was found in only six AZD1222 recipients. Spike was spanned by vaccine-associated CD4 TCRs, with dominance at 160-218 and 743-854.

The source was peripheral blood, collected 28 days after the second AZD1222 dose. This rearrangement joins TRBV7-3 to TRBJ2-1, with 7 bases lining up with TRBD2. This receptor was obtained from an adult who received the AZD1222 COVID-19 vaccine. The CDR3 coding sequence is TGTGCCAGCAGCACCCAGGCGGGAGTGTGGAATGAGCAGTTCTTC. This encodes CASSTQAGVWNEQFF.